One T cell receptor beta chain is described in this entry. As yet, its antigen is unknown. The protocol was immunoSEQ multiplex PCR, while the TCRdb copy is restricted to in-frame clones and leaves out a portion. The table shows a few thousand clones, with 71% occurring only once. This CDR3 comprises 16 residues. In germline, CDR1 is SGHVS, CDR2 FQNEAQ. Trimming stripped 3 bases from V and 5 bases from J, with 19 bases between. The hepatocellular carcinoma nodule was sampled at distinct, geographically separated regions. Sampled areas showed no macroscopic necrosis or hemorrhage. The sample belongs to a study of intratumoral heterogeneity in liver cancer. Study-level information: With a median age of around 63 years, most patients were men. Findings of the study overall: Significantly more unique clonal expansions occurred in tumor region a than b. Tumor-infiltrating lymphocyte representation was acknowledged to be under-sampled.

This specimen consisted of tumor tissue, obtained before any cancer treatment. The chain uses TRBV7-8 and TRBJ1-1; D possibly corresponds to TRBD1 (6 bases). This sequence was found in a woman in her 70s with hepatocellular carcinoma. The CDR3 bases are TGTGCCAGCAGCTTCAGTACAGGGAGGGCGGGGACTGAAGCTTTCTTT. Translating gives CASSFSTGRAGTEAFF.